The 32 T cell receptor beta chains below come from one sample, sequenced in a study of T cells in Graves' hyperthyroidism and ophthalmopathy. Amplification of TCR beta CDR3 regions used RNA as the template. The study used the HTBI primer set for a first-round RT-PCR of the TCR CDR3. TCRdb processed the multiplex PCR reads anew with MiXCR; each CDR3 protein has one entry. In the table there are some 530,000 distinct CDR3 sequences, 20% to 25% of which are singletons. The sequencing sample was made of blood. Receptor source: a woman between 65 and 79 years old with Graves' ophthalmopathy.

The genes are TRBV6-2 or TRBV6-3 and TRBJ2-4; the match to TRBD2 covers 10 bases. The CDR3 has 20 amino acids. CDR1 is MNHEY, CDR2 SVGEGT, per germline. With V trimmed by 2 bases and J by 0 bases, 13 bases remained unmatched. In nucleotides, the CDR3 is TGTGCCAGCAGTTACCCCCTTAGCGGGAGCGGGAGGGTAGCCAAAAACATTCAGTACTTC. Its protein is CASSYPLSGSGRVAKNIQYF.

The chain couples TRBV7-3 to TRBJ2-1; 9 bases map to TRBD1. Germline loops: CDR1 SGHTA, CDR2 FQGTGA. CDR3 length: 15 amino acids. Losses at the gene ends were 1 base for V and 5 bases for J; bases not matched to a gene: 3. CDR3 loop: CASSLMGTGNNEQFF. The CDR3 DNA reads as TGTGCCAGCAGCTTAATGGGGACAGGGAACAATGAGCAGTTCTTC.

This sequence joins TRBV5-1 and TRBJ2-1, with D unresolved. This CDR3 region has 15 residues. The V gene lost 0 bases and the J gene lost 9 bases, with 16 bases spanning the gap. Per the germline V gene, CDR1 is SGHRS and CDR2 is YFSETQ. In DNA, the CDR3 is TGCGCCAGCAGCTTGGCCATTTCCCCCGACACTGAGCAGTTCTTC. It codes for CASSLAISPDTEQFF.

This clonotype was seen more than once but under ten times. The V gene is TRBV29-1, the J gene TRBJ2-2; TRBD2 matches 7 bases. This CDR3 is 14 amino acids long. Germline CDR1 SQVTM, CDR2 ANQGSEA. V gave up 7 bases and J gave up 3 bases; unmatched junction bases: 8. CDR3 amino acids: CSAGGSVYTGELFF. Here the CDR3 DNA reads TGCAGCGCCGGGGGGTCGGTTTACACCGGGGAGCTGTTTTTT.

This clonotype was observed at least ten times. The V call is TRBV6-2 or TRBV6-3, the J call TRBJ2-3; perhaps D is TRBD1 or TRBD2 (5 bases each). The CDR3 totals 15 residues. The germline V gene has CDR1 MNHEY and CDR2 SVGEGT. With 4 bases removed from V and 2 bases from J, the gap between germline ends came to 13 bases. The CDR3 DNA reads as TGTGCCAGCAGTTTCCGGGGCCAGCCCACAGATACGCAGTATTTT. Translation: CASSFRGQPTDTQYF.

This clonotype was detected only a few times. The rearrangement links TRBV7-3 to TRBJ2-3, with D unclear. Germline V lookup: CDR1 SGHTA, CDR2 FQGTGA. V lost 6 bases, J lost 6 bases, and 10 bases lay in between. The CDR3 has 12 residues. The CDR3 loop reads CASSSDRDTQYF. The DNA for the CDR3 is TGTGCCAGCAGTTCGGATCGGGATACGCAGTATTTT.

This clonotype was seen more than once but under ten times. The rearrangement joins TRBV3-1 to TRBJ1-1; no clear D. This CDR3 is built from 12 residues. V was cut by 1 base and J by 6 bases, with 6 bases left in between. Germline V CDR1 and CDR2: LGHDT, YNNKEL (reference sequence). The chain's CDR3 is CASSQVGAEAFF. The CDR3 DNA reads as TGTGCCAGCAGCCAAGTTGGTGCTGAAGCTTTCTTT.

This clonotype was observed many times. V gene TRBV5-1 combines with J gene TRBJ1-1; maybe TRBD1 (6 bases). Germline V gene lookup returns CDR1 SGHRS and CDR2 YFSETQ. V shed 0 bases and J shed 3 bases, with 18 bases lying between them. The CDR3 is made up of 17 amino acids. The CDR3 bases are TGCGCCAGCAGCTTGGCCGGCAGGGGAGGAAAGGACACTGAAGCTTTCTTT. It specifies CASSLAGRGGKDTEAFF.

This clonotype was picked up many times. The V gene is TRBV28, the J gene TRBJ2-5; TRBD2 agrees at 8 bases. Germline values: CDR1 MDHEN, CDR2 SYDVKM. Losses at the gene ends were 4 bases for V and 4 bases for J; bases not matched to a gene: 2. This CDR3 region has 13 residues. CDR3 nucleotides: TGTGCCAGCAGTTCGGGAGGGTCAGAGACCCAGTACTTC. This gives the protein CASSSGGSETQYF.

The CDR3: CASTLGAGVNPEKLFF. The CDR3 DNA follows: TGTGCCAGCACCCTGGGGGCAGGGGTCAACCCTGAAAAACTGTTTTTT. The V gene is TRBV5-5, the J gene TRBJ1-4; D is possibly TRBD1 (6 bases). This CDR3 is 16 amino acids long. Germline V CDR1 and CDR2: SGHKS, YYEKEE (reference sequence). The germline V and J ends were trimmed by 6 bases and 7 bases, with 22 bases remaining between them.

The rearrangement uses TRBV5-1 and TRBJ2-7, with 8 positions matching TRBD2. This CDR3 region has 15 residues. V shed 0 bases, J shed 3 bases, and the junction held 5 bases outside the gene matches. Germline lookup yields CDR1 SGHRS and CDR2 YFSETQ. This CDR3 reads CASSLGGSGNYEQYF. CDR3 sequence (DNA): TGCGCCAGCAGCTTGGGGGGTAGCGGGAACTACGAGCAGTACTTC.

This clonotype was detected only once. The rearrangement links TRBV18 to TRBJ2-5, with D hard to call. CDR1 and CDR2 (germline): KGHSH, LQKENI. This CDR3 spans 13 amino acids. Trimming left V 4 bases short and J 4 bases short, with 10 bases between. CDR3 loop: CASSLLDGETQYF. The CDR3 region has the DNA TGTGCCAGCTCACTATTGGACGGAGAGACCCAGTACTTC. The full variable domain, completed using reference TRBV18 and TRBJ2-5, is NAGVMQNPRHLVRRRGQEARLRCSPMKGHSHVYWYRQLPEEGLKFMVYLQKENIIDESGMPKERFSAEFPKEGPSILRIQQVVRGDSAAYFCASSLLDGETQYFGPGTRLLVL.

A few counts support this clonotype. The V call is TRBV27, the J call TRBJ2-7, with D possibly TRBD1 on 5 matching bases. V was shortened by 3 bases and J by 2 bases, with 8 bases between the two germline ends. CDR1 and CDR2 (germline): MNHEY, SMNVEV (reference sequence). This CDR3 is 13 amino acids long. The CDR3 loop is CASSFIGAYEQYF. CDR3 bases: TGTGCCAGCAGTTTTATAGGGGCCTACGAGCAGTACTTC.

This clonotype was seen a few times. The rearrangement joins TRBV5-1 to TRBJ2-3, with TRBD1 as a possible D gene (6 bases). Trimming removed 5 bases from V and 7 bases from J, with 14 bases in between. This CDR3 is built from 13 residues. The germline V gene has CDR1 SGHRS and CDR2 YFSETQ. This chain's CDR3 is CASRDQGGNTQYF. CDR3 nucleotide sequence: TGCGCCAGCAGGGACCAAGGGGGAAATACGCAGTATTTT.

In this sample, this clonotype turned up many times. This rearrangement joins TRBV10-1 to TRBJ2-7; 14 nucleotides align to TRBD2. Per the germline V gene, CDR1 is WNHNN and CDR2 is SYGVQD (reference sequence). Losses at the gene ends were 3 bases for V and 5 bases for J; bases not matched to a gene: 6. This CDR3 has 16 amino acids. In DNA form, the CDR3 reads TGCGCCAGCAGTGAAGGGACTAGCGGGAGCTTTGACGAGCAGTACTTC. It codes for CASSEGTSGSFDEQYF.

This clonotype was observed a handful of times. V is TRBV7-9 and J is TRBJ2-7, with a possible D match to TRBD1 (5 bases). This CDR3 contains 13 residues. The germline V and J ends were trimmed by 4 bases and 2 bases, with 9 bases remaining between them. Germline lookup yields CDR1 SEHNR and CDR2 FQNEAQ (reference sequence). The CDR3 sequence: CASSSAGPYEQYF. The DNA for the CDR3 is TGTGCCAGCAGCTCGGCAGGGCCCTACGAGCAGTACTTC.

The rearrangement uses TRBV6-2 or TRBV6-3 and TRBJ2-7; 7 nucleotides align to TRBD2. Germline values: CDR1 MNHEY, CDR2 SVGEGT. Trimming cost V 2 bases and J 4 bases; bases outside gene matches: 11. The CDR3 runs 16 residues. The CDR3 DNA follows: TGTGCCAGCAGTTACCCGGAGCGGGATTCTTCTTACGAGCAGTACTTC. This codes for CASSYPERDSSYEQYF.

V and J are TRBV6-5 and TRBJ2-1, with TRBD2 matching over 7 bases. Germline CDR1 MNHEY, CDR2 SVGAGI. V gave up 0 bases and J gave up 9 bases; unmatched junction bases: 8. The CDR3 contains 15 residues. For the CDR3, the DNA is TGTGCCAGCAGTTACTCGAGTTGGGGGGGGGGTGAGCAGTTCTTC. This translates into CASSYSSWGGGEQFF.

This clonotype was seen ten or more times. This chain uses TRBV5-1 with TRBJ2-3; D perhaps matches TRBD2 (6 bases). Trimming took off 3 bases at V and 3 bases at J, with 17 bases between the two ends. This CDR3 region has 16 residues. CDR1 is SGHRS, CDR2 YFSETQ, per germline. For the CDR3, the DNA is TGCGCCAGCAGCTCCGGTGGCGCGGCGGGAACAGATACGCAGTATTTT. It codes for CASSSGGAAGTDTQYF.

This clonotype turned up a few times. This sequence joins TRBV6-2 or TRBV6-3 and TRBJ1-4; a weak D match, TRBD1 (5 bases). V was cut by 2 bases and J by 6 bases, with 16 bases left in between. CDR3 size: 16 residues. Germline-derived CDR1 and CDR2 are MNHEY and SVGEGT. The CDR3, as DNA: TGTGCCAGCAGTTACCGTGAGATGTTGGGGGATGAAAAACTGTTTTTT. The encoded protein is CASSYREMLGDEKLFF.

This clonotype has at least ten counts. J is TRBJ2-1 and V is TRBV7-2, with D perhaps TRBD2 (5 bases). The V gene's germline CDR1 is SGHTA and CDR2 FQGNSA. Trimming took off 5 bases at V and 2 bases at J, with 13 bases between the two ends. The CDR3 contains 15 residues. CDR3 loop: CASSPGLVTYNEQFF. The DNA of the CDR3 is TGTGCCAGCAGCCCCGGACTGGTTACCTACAATGAGCAGTTCTTC.

This clonotype showed up many times. The chain joins TRBV7-8 to TRBJ2-5; tentative D call: TRBD1 (6 bases). Trimming shortened V by 1 base and J by 2 bases, and 11 bases separated the two germline ends. The CDR3 has 15 amino acids. Germline CDR1 is SGHVS and CDR2 is FQNEAQ. CDR3 nucleotide sequence: TGTGCCAGCAGCTTAGTTTACCAGGGGCAAGAGACCCAGTACTTC. Translation gives CASSLVYQGQETQYF.

The rearrangement joins TRBV28 to TRBJ2-1, with D perhaps matching TRBD2 (6 bases). Germline CDR1 is MDHEN and CDR2 is SYDVKM. V shed 5 bases and J shed 4 bases, with 15 bases lying between them. This CDR3 is built from 15 residues. This CDR3 is CASSRGAGLYNEQFF. The CDR3 nucleotides are TGTGCCAGCAGTCGCGGAGCAGGACTATACAATGAGCAGTTCTTC.

The chain uses TRBV12-3 or TRBV12-4 and TRBJ1-4; D ambiguous. This CDR3 region has 15 residues. V was shortened by 1 base and J by 7 bases, with 13 bases between the two germline ends. In DNA, the CDR3 is TGTGCCAGCAGTTTAGGAGGAGGACGTCTTGAAAAACTGTTTTTT. Residues: CASSLGGGRLEKLFF.

This clonotype was seen only a few times. V gene TRBV28 combines with J gene TRBJ2-3, with D perhaps matching TRBD1 (5 bases). The V gene's germline CDR1 is MDHEN and CDR2 SYDVKM. V gave up 1 base and J gave up 4 bases, with 9 bases separating them. The CDR3 is made up of 14 amino acids. The CDR3 DNA follows: TGTGCCAGCAGTTTATCAGCAGGGCCAGATACGCAGTATTTT. Translating gives CASSLSAGPDTQYF. The full variable domain, its missing parts supplied by reference TRBV28 and TRBJ2-3, is DVKVTQSSRYLVKRTGEKVFLECVQDMDHENMFWYRQDPGLGLRLIYFSYDVKMKEKGDIPEGYSVSREKKERFSLILESASTNQTSMYLCASSLSAGPDTQYFGPGTRLTVL.

This clonotype was found a few times. This chain connects TRBV4-1 to TRBJ2-7; D is perhaps TRBD1 (5 bases). Trimming stripped 0 bases from V and 4 bases from J, with 13 bases between. Germline V gene lookup returns CDR1 MGHRA and CDR2 YSYEKL. The CDR3 sequence is 15 residues long. Written as DNA, the CDR3 is TGCGCCAGCAGCCAAGAGGTGACAGCTCCTTACGAGCAGTACTTC. Its protein is CASSQEVTAPYEQYF.

This rearrangement joins TRBV12-5 to TRBJ1-1; 9 positions agree with TRBD1. J lost 10 bases, V lost 6 bases, and 12 bases had no gene match. Germline CDR1 reads LGHNT; CDR2 reads FRNRAP. This CDR3 region has 14 residues. CDR3 sequence: CASGKDTGGWGAFF. DNA of the CDR3: TGTGCTAGTGGGAAAGACACAGGGGGCTGGGGAGCTTTCTTT.

This clonotype was counted at least ten times. The genes are TRBV12-3 or TRBV12-4 and TRBJ2-7; TRBD2 matches 8 bases. Trimming took 2 bases from V and 5 from J; bases not matched to a gene: 5. The length of the CDR3 is 14 residues. CDR3 residues: CASSLSGSVNEQYF. The CDR3 nucleotides are TGTGCCAGCAGTTTAAGCGGGAGTGTCAACGAGCAGTACTTC.

V and J are TRBV9 and TRBJ1-2; tentative D call: TRBD1 (6 bases). The CDR3 contains 14 residues. The V gene lost 2 bases and the J gene lost 3 bases, with 11 bases spanning the gap. In germline, CDR1 is SGDLS, CDR2 YYNGEE. CDR3 in amino acids: CASSVTKGDYGYTF. The CDR3 DNA is TGTGCCAGCAGCGTCACAAAGGGGGACTATGGCTACACCTTC. Using reference TRBV9 and TRBJ1-2 for the parts outside the CDR3, the full variable domain is DSGVTQTPKHLITATGQRVTLRCSPRSGDLSVYWYQQSLDQGLQFLIQYYNGEERAKGNILERFSAQQFPDLHSELNLSSLELGDSALYFCASSVTKGDYGYTFGSGTRLTVV.

The chain combines TRBV5-1 with TRBJ2-7; tentative D call: TRBD1 (6 bases). The CDR3 runs to 14 residues. Germline values: CDR1 SGHRS, CDR2 YFSETQ. V was cut by 4 bases and J by 7 bases, with 18 bases left in between. CDR3 amino acids: CASSPRASQGEQYF. CDR3 DNA sequence: TGCGCCAGCAGCCCCCGGGCCTCTCAGGGGGAGCAGTACTTC. The complete variable domain, with remaining parts taken from reference TRBV5-1 and TRBJ2-7, reads KAGVTQTPRYLIKTRGQQVTLSCSPISGHRSVSWYQQTPGQGLQFLFEYFSETQRNKGNFPGRFSGRQFSNSRSEMNVSTLELGDSALYLCASSPRASQGEQYFGPGTRLTVT.

This clonotype was observed a handful of times. The chain couples TRBV5-1 to TRBJ2-1, with TRBD2 matching 7 bases. Germline CDR1 is SGHRS and CDR2 is YFSETQ. V gave up 4 bases and J gave up 7 bases; unmatched junction bases: 17. The CDR3 runs to 17 residues. Here the CDR3 reads CASSPGWTTSSGNEQFF. The CDR3 region has the DNA TGCGCCAGCAGCCCGGGGTGGACGACTAGCTCGGGAAATGAGCAGTTCTTC.

A word on this clonotype: A clone one base away is much larger, so this may be a read error. This chain joins TRBV6-2 or TRBV6-3 and TRBJ1-5, with D possibly being TRBD1 (6 bases). Germline V gene sequence: CDR1 MNHEY, CDR2 SVGEGT. The CDR3 length is 16 residues. Trimming took 1 base from V and 6 from J, leaving 16 bases between them. Written as DNA, the CDR3 is TGTGCCAGCAGTTACTTCAACAGGGTAGGAAGTCAGCCCCAGCATTTT. This encodes CASSYFNRVGSQPQHF.